These 20 T cell receptor beta chains came from one sample sequenced in a study of Graves' ophthalmopathy and Graves' hyperthyroidism. Amplified material comprised TCR beta CDR3 regions derived from RNA transcripts. HTBI primers primed a first-round RT-PCR, and a second-round multiplex PCR followed. TCRdb re-analysed the multiplex PCR reads in MiXCR, keeping a single row per CDR3 protein. The sample lists about 220,000 distinct CDR3 sequences, under 25% occurring once. The specimen sequenced was peripheral blood. All receptors derive from a woman in her forties or fifties with Graves' ophthalmopathy.

The chain employs TRBV18 and TRBJ2-6, with 11 bases that match TRBD1. CDR1 is KGHSH and CDR2 is LQKENI in the germline V gene. This CDR3 comprises 17 residues. V shed 6 bases, J shed 2 bases, and the junction held 6 bases outside the gene matches. The CDR3: CASSPGTGGTGANVLTF. CDR3 DNA: TGTGCCAGCTCTCCCGGGACAGGGGGTACTGGGGCCAACGTCCTGACTTTC.

This clonotype was seen ten or more times. The chain employs TRBV6-1 and TRBJ1-1; 9 bases map to TRBD1. This CDR3 is 15 amino acids long. The J segment lost 2 bases and the V segment lost 4 bases, leaving 5 bases of the junction unmatched. Germline V gives CDR1 MNHNS, CDR2 SASEGT. CDR3 coding DNA: TGTGCCAGCAGTGCAAAGACAGGGGGAAACACTGAAGCTTTCTTT. Protein product: CASSAKTGGNTEAFF.

The V and J genes are TRBV12-5 and TRBJ1-1; D might be TRBD1 (5 bases). The CDR3 has 13 amino acids. The germline V and J ends were trimmed by 9 bases and 1 base, with 12 bases remaining between them. The V gene's germline CDR1 is LGHNT and CDR2 FRNRAP. CDR3 bases: TGTGCTAGACGGGCGGGGCCGAACACTGAAGCTTTCTTT. It codes for CARRAGPNTEAFF.

With regard to this clonotype: One end of the junction fails to match germline, which may point to a read error. The V and J genes are TRBV18 and TRBJ1-1; no firm D call. This CDR3 is 12 amino acids long. Germline V gene lookup returns CDR1 KGHSH and CDR2 LQKENI. For the CDR3, the DNA is TGTGCCAGCTCACTGGGGAACGCTGAAGCTTTCTTT. Translating it yields CASSLGNAEAFF.

This sequence joins TRBV4-1 and TRBJ1-1; D may be TRBD1 (5 bases). Deletions cut 1 base from V and 5 bases from J, with 11 bases between. CDR1 and CDR2 (germline): MGHRA, YSYEKL. CDR3 length equals 14 residues. CDR3 protein: CASSQGWGHTEAFF. The CDR3 DNA sequence: TGCGCCAGCAGCCAAGGCTGGGGCCATACTGAAGCTTTCTTT.

J is TRBJ1-2 and V is TRBV2; unclear D gene. Germline assignment: CDR1 SNHLY and CDR2 FYNNEI. V dropped 0 bases and J dropped 6 bases, with 17 bases sitting between them. CDR3 size: 16 residues. CDR3 sequence: CASSEAAYFFGDGYTF. The CDR3 DNA follows: TGTGCCAGCAGTGAAGCCGCGTATTTTTTTGGAGATGGCTACACCTTC. Variable domain in full (rest from reference TRBV2 and TRBJ1-2): EPEVTQTPSHQVTQMGQEVILRCVPISNHLYFYWYRQILGQKVEFLVSFYNNEISEKSEIFDDQFSVERPDGSNFTLKIRSTKLEDSAMYFCASSEAAYFFGDGYTFGSGTRLTVV.

This clonotype came up many times. The chain is built from TRBV6-1 and TRBJ1-1; D perhaps matches TRBD1 (6 bases). Germline V gives CDR1 MNHNS, CDR2 SASEGT. Trimming stripped 4 bases from V and 4 bases from J, with 16 bases between. The CDR3 consists of 15 residues. The CDR3, as DNA: TGTGCCAGCAGTGGAACAGGGAGGGGGTTCACTGAAGCTTTCTTT. It encodes CASSGTGRGFTEAFF.

This clonotype was counted ten times or more. The chain has TRBV6-2 or TRBV6-3 and TRBJ1-6; no clear D. Trimming shortened V by 7 bases and J by 6 bases, and 10 bases separated the two germline ends. Germline assignment: CDR1 MNHEY and CDR2 SVGEGT. The CDR3 runs 13 residues. CDR3 in amino acids: CASTWTVNSPLHF. DNA for the CDR3: TGTGCCAGCACCTGGACGGTTAATTCACCCCTCCACTTT.

This chain links TRBV4-2 with TRBJ1-1; a weak D match, TRBD1 (5 bases). V lost 4 bases and J lost 4, with 19 bases in between. The CDR3 spans 16 residues. In germline, CDR1 is LGHNA, CDR2 YNFKEQ. The CDR3 sequence: CASSPGGGGIITEAFF. The DNA of the CDR3 is TGTGCCAGCAGCCCGGGCGGGGGAGGTATTATCACTGAAGCTTTCTTT.

This clonotype was seen many times. The chain employs TRBV28 and TRBJ2-2, with 9 bases lining up with TRBD1. Germline values: CDR1 MDHEN, CDR2 SYDVKM. The CDR3 is 16 amino acids. V dropped 5 bases and J dropped 9; count of bases not matched to a gene: 13. As DNA, the CDR3 is TGTGCCAGCAGTCGACTGGGGACAGGGACACCGAGGGAGCTGTTTTTT. Its protein is CASSRLGTGTPRELFF. The whole variable domain, filled in from reference TRBV28 and TRBJ2-2, reads DVKVTQSSRYLVKRTGEKVFLECVQDMDHENMFWYRQDPGLGLRLIYFSYDVKMKEKGDIPEGYSVSREKKERFSLILESASTNQTSMYLCASSRLGTGTPRELFFGEGSRLTVL.

This clonotype was recorded many times. The rearrangement uses TRBV5-1 and TRBJ1-6; D is undetermined. Germline assignment: CDR1 SGHRS and CDR2 YFSETQ. V was cut by 7 bases and J by 0 bases, with 11 bases left in between. This CDR3 has 15 amino acids. CDR3 sequence (DNA): TGCGCCAGCGGGGAACTCAGCTCCTATAATTCACCCCTCCACTTT. It is translated as CASGELSSYNSPLHF.

This clonotype was counted at least ten times. The chain carries TRBV27 and TRBJ1-2; TRBD1 agrees at 7 bases. CDR1 and CDR2 from the germline V gene are MNHEY and SMNVEV (reference sequence). This CDR3 region has 13 residues. Trimming took 5 bases from V and 4 from J; bases not matched to a gene: 4. In nucleotides, the CDR3 is TGTGCCAGCAGTCCCGCAGGGGGCTATGGCTACACCTTC. Translated, it gives CASSPAGGYGYTF.

This clonotype showed up many times. This sequence joins TRBV6-1 and TRBJ2-7, with D hard to call. The CDR3 is 15 amino acids. Germline V lookup: CDR1 MNHNS, CDR2 SASEGT. Trimming pared 7 bases from V and 3 bases from J, leaving 19 bases between. The CDR3 protein is CASTPDGLPYYEQYF. CDR3 sequence (DNA): TGTGCCAGCACTCCGGACGGCCTCCCCTACTACGAGCAGTACTTC.

The table lists this clonotype with a few counts. This chain joins TRBV5-1 and TRBJ1-2; 8 positions match TRBD1. The germline V gene has CDR1 SGHRS and CDR2 YFSETQ. The trim removed 4 bases at V and 0 bases at J, leaving 5 bases unmatched. The CDR3 extends over 15 amino acids. The CDR3 sequence: CASSTDRGANYGYTF. The CDR3 nucleotides read TGCGCCAGCAGCACAGACAGGGGAGCTAACTATGGCTACACCTTC.

In its sample, this clonotype was seen many times. The rearrangement uses TRBV11-1 and TRBJ2-5; 10 positions match TRBD1. CDR1 and CDR2 (germline): SGHAT, FQDESV (reference sequence). This CDR3 is 15 amino acids long. J lost 2 bases, V lost 7 bases, and 7 bases had no gene match. This CDR3 reads CASKLGQGRQETQYF. In nucleotides, the CDR3 is TGTGCCAGCAAGCTGGGACAGGGGCGGCAAGAGACCCAGTACTTC.

This clonotype has at least ten counts. V and J are TRBV11-3 and TRBJ1-5; D is unclear. Trimming stripped 8 bases from V and 2 bases from J, with 10 bases between. Germline CDR1 is SGHNT and CDR2 is YENEEA. This CDR3 region has 13 residues. The CDR3 DNA reads TGTGCCAGCTTTAACCCCTGCAATCAGCCCCAGCATTTT. This codes for CASFNPCNQPQHF.

At least ten counts were recorded for this clonotype. The gene calls are TRBV7-2 and TRBJ2-7; no definite D call. Germline CDR1 SGHTA, CDR2 FQGNSA. CDR3 size: 14 residues. V was pared by 3 bases and J by 0 bases, with 9 bases between. The DNA for the CDR3 is TGTGCCAGCAGCTTTCTCGGCAGCTCCTACGAGCAGTACTTC. Its protein is CASSFLGSSYEQYF.

This clonotype was counted many times. The chain couples TRBV10-3 to TRBJ2-5; the D gene is possibly TRBD2 (5 bases). Germline V lookup: CDR1 ENHRY, CDR2 SYGVKD. This CDR3 spans 17 amino acids. Between the trimmed V and J ends, which lost 3 bases and 3 bases, there was a span of 20 bases. This CDR3 is CAISDPQSGLAEETQYF. Written as DNA, the CDR3 is TGTGCCATCAGTGATCCTCAAAGCGGCCTAGCCGAAGAGACCCAGTACTTC.

The rearrangement uses TRBV12-3 or TRBV12-4 and TRBJ2-2; 7 bases fit TRBD1. The CDR3 is 15 amino acids. V dropped 5 bases and J dropped 4; count of bases not matched to a gene: 7. CDR3 amino acids: CASSRTGAGTGELFF. In nucleotides, the CDR3 is TGTGCCAGCAGTCGCACAGGGGCGGGCACCGGGGAGCTGTTTTTT.

This clonotype was seen ten or more times. The chain links TRBV19 to TRBJ1-2; D not certain. The CDR3 has 15 amino acids. Trimming removed 5 bases at V and 2 bases at J, with 15 bases between. Germline lookup yields CDR1 LNHDA and CDR2 SQIVND (reference sequence). The CDR3 region has the DNA TGTGCCAGTAGTTTCACAGTGGCAGTCAACTATGGCTACACCTTC. Its translation: CASSFTVAVNYGYTF.